This TCR beta chain was retrieved from a study of T cells in Graves' hyperthyroidism and ophthalmopathy. Amplification yielded TCR beta CDR3 regions, with RNA transcripts as the source. An initial round of RT-PCR targeting the TCR CDR3 relied on the HTBI primer set. TCRdb used MiXCR to reprocess the multiplex PCR reads, holding one entry per CDR3 protein. In the table there are about 560,000 distinct CDR3 sequences, approximately 15% of which are singletons. The germline CDR1 and CDR2 sequences are LGHDT and YNNKEL (reference sequence). CDR3 length: 16 residues. V shed 4 bases and J 6 bases; nucleotides not matched to a gene: 9.

This chain links TRBV3-1 with TRBJ1-2, with TRBD1 matching over 12 bases. This clonotype originated in a young woman with Graves' hyperthyroidism. The source material was blood. Written as DNA, the CDR3 is TGTGCCAGCAGCCCGGATCTCGGGACAGGGGGCCATGGCTACACCTTC. It codes for CASSPDLGTGGHGYTF.